This T cell receptor (beta chain) stems from a study of shared clonotypes between healthy human individuals. Germline loops: CDR1 MGHRA, CDR2 YSYEKL. This CDR3 comprises 13 residues. V was pared by 4 bases and J by 6 bases, with 11 bases between. Measured with immunoSEQ multiplex PCR; TCRdb has only the in-frame clones, and not every one. The sample holds more than 2 million clones, 85% to 95% seen once. The origin of this receptor is a man aged 18 to 35 in good health. This sequence joins TRBV4-1 and TRBJ2-3; TRBD1 is a possible D gene (6 bases). What was sequenced was naive CD4+ T cells sorted from blood. Subset indicated: CD45RA+ positively selected. As DNA, the CDR3 is TGCGCCAGCAGCCCCCCCGACAGGGATACGCAGTATTTT. Translating it yields CASSPPDRDTQYF.